This T cell receptor (beta chain) was found in a study of T cell changes during pregnancy in multiple sclerosis. The repertoire was sequenced with immunoSEQ multiplex PCR; TCRdb's copy has only in-frame clones and lacks some. Of roughly 40,000 clones in the sample, over 90% were seen once. J gave up 10 bases and V 0 bases, and 18 bases lay outside the gene matches. Germline V gives CDR1 LGHNA, CDR2 YSLEER. The CDR3 is 20 residues long. The chain is built from TRBV4-3 and TRBJ1-6; 10 nucleotides line up with TRBD1. This sample comprised CD4+ T cells from peripheral blood mononuclear cells, obtained in the second trimester of pregnancy. The receptor was derived from a female donor with multiple sclerosis, enrolled in a pregnancy study. CDR3 protein: CASSQELMDRGAWGESPLHF. CDR3 nucleotides: TGCGCCAGCAGCCAAGAACTTATGGACAGGGGGGCCTGGGGTGAGTCACCCCTCCACTTT.